The clone carrying this T cell receptor beta chain was observed many times. Antigen unknown. Germline V lookup: CDR1 SEHNR, CDR2 FQNEAQ (reference sequence). V shed 5 bases, J shed 5 bases, and the junction held 9 bases outside the gene matches. The CDR3 extends over 15 amino acids. The data are from a study of T cell repertoires in cytomegalovirus infection. TCRdb re-called the reads through MiXCR, storing one row per CDR3 protein. Here the sample spans 49,000 or so distinct CDR3 sequences, roughly a fifth being singletons. Sample: CD8+ T cells from cultured PBMCs, taken from culture after CMV antigen stimulation. This chain links TRBV7-9 with TRBJ2-1; 7 nucleotides match TRBD2. The sequence came from a human donor in good health (CMV status not recorded). Some clones in this sample may be carry-over from other donors' samples. The CDR3 DNA is TGTGCCAGCAGCCCGGGGCAGCGGGATAACAATGAGCAGTTCTTC. It translates to CASSPGQRDNNEQFF.